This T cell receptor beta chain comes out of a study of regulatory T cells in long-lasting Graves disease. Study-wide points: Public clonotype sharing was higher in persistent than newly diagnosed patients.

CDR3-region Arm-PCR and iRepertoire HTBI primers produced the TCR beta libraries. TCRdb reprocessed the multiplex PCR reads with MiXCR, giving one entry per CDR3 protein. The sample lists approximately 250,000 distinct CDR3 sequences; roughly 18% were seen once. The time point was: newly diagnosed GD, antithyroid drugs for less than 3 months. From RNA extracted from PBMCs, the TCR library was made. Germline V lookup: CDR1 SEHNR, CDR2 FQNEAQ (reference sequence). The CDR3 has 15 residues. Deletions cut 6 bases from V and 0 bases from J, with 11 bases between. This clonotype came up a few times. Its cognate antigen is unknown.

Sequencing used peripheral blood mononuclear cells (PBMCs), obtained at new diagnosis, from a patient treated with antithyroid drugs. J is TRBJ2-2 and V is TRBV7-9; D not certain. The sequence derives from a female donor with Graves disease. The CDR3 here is CASSFSFANTGELFF. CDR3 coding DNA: TGTGCCAGCAGTTTCAGTTTCGCGAACACCGGGGAGCTGTTTTTT.